This T cell receptor beta chain originates from a study of blood T cell repertoires in COVID-19. Some clones are missing from TCRdb's copy, which holds only in-frame ones; the method was immunoSEQ multiplex PCR. Here the sample spans roughly 190,000 clones, approximately 87% being singletons. The sequencing sample was made of peripheral blood. The TCR sequence derives from a man aged 18 to 30 with active or convalescent COVID-19.

CDR3 DNA: TGTGCCAGCAGCCTCCGAGAGGGAAGCACAGATACGCAGTATTTT. Its translation: CASSLREGSTDTQYF. The chain links TRBV9 to TRBJ2-3; possibly TRBD2 for D (5 bases). The V gene lost 4 bases and the J gene lost 0 bases, with 12 bases spanning the gap. The CDR3 extends over 15 amino acids. Looked up from germline, CDR1 is SGDLS and CDR2 is YYNGEE.